These 28 T cell receptor beta chains were all obtained from the same sample, sequenced in a study of blood T cell repertoires in COVID-19. Profiled with immunoSEQ multiplex PCR; TCRdb holds only in-frame clones, not every one. The sample includes some 65,000 clones, 70% to 90% seen only once; the top ten take 16%. The sequencing sample was made of peripheral blood. The receptor set was obtained from a man aged 40-50 years with COVID-19, enrolled during active disease.

Here the CDR3 reads CASSKPGQGETQYF. The CDR3 bases are TGTGCCAGCAGCAAACCCGGACAGGGAGAGACCCAGTACTTC. This chain joins TRBV7-3 and TRBJ2-5; 8 bases line up with TRBD1. V shed 5 bases and J 4 bases; nucleotides not matched to a gene: 6. The CDR3 runs to 14 residues. The germline CDR1 and CDR2 sequences are SGHTA and FQGTGA.

This clone was counted a single time. CDR3 amino acids: CASSQGGRFYRGETQYF. The CDR3 nucleotides are TGTGCCAGCAGCCAAGGCGGCAGGTTCTATCGGGGAGAGACCCAGTACTTC. The chain recombines TRBV3-1 (or the pseudogene TRBV3-2) with TRBJ2-5, with D perhaps matching TRBD2 (5 bases). CDR1 is LGHDT and CDR2 is YNNKEL in the germline V gene (reference sequence). The CDR3 has 17 amino acids. The V end lost 1 base, the J end lost 4 bases, and 19 bases lay between the germline ends.

The chain couples TRBV11-2 to TRBJ1-2, with D unresolved. V dropped 6 bases and J dropped 5 bases, with 19 bases sitting between them. This CDR3 has 15 residues. CDR1 and CDR2 from the germline V gene are SGHAT and FQNNGV. CDR3 nucleotide sequence: TGTGCCAGCAGACCCACGGGCGGGTCATTTTATGGCTACACCTTC. Translating gives CASRPTGGSFYGYTF. The complete variable domain, with remaining parts taken from reference TRBV11-2 and TRBJ1-2, reads EAGVAQSPRYKIIEKRQSVAFWCNPISGHATLYWYQQILGQGPKLLIQFQNNGVVDDSQLPKDRFSAERLKGVDSTLKIQPAKLEDSAVYLCASRPTGGSFYGYTFGSGTRLTVV.

This chain connects TRBV18 to TRBJ1-4; TRBD1 might be the D (5 bases). The ends were cut back, 3 bases at V and 3 bases at J, with 11 bases in the middle. CDR1 and CDR2 from the germline V gene are KGHSH and LQKENI. CDR3 length: 15 amino acids. This CDR3 reads CASSPSGGANEKLFF. As DNA, the CDR3 is TGTGCCAGCTCACCGTCGGGGGGAGCTAATGAAAAACTGTTTTTT.

The rearrangement joins TRBV3-1 (or the pseudogene TRBV3-2) to TRBJ1-6, with D unresolved. The CDR3 length is 16 residues. The ends were cut back, 2 bases at V and 5 bases at J, with 13 bases in the middle. Looked up from germline, CDR1 is LGHDT and CDR2 is YNNKEL (reference sequence). The CDR3 loop reads CASSQQSLSDNSPLHF. CDR3 nucleotide sequence: TGTGCCAGCAGCCAACAATCCCTTAGTGATAATTCACCCCTCCACTTT.

There are a few counts of this clone. The V and J genes are TRBV30 and TRBJ1-5; the D gene is possibly TRBD1 (6 bases). V was shortened by 3 bases and J by 11 bases, with 26 bases between the two germline ends. The CDR3 is made up of 16 amino acids. From germline, CDR1 is GTSNPN and CDR2 SVGIG (reference sequence). CDR3 protein: CAWSFAGGEGGKAQHF. The CDR3 DNA follows: TGTGCCTGGAGCTTTGCCGGAGGGGAGGGGGGGAAAGCCCAGCATTTT.

This clone was seen more than once but under ten times. V and J are TRBV30 and TRBJ1-6, with D unclear. Trimming removed 1 base from V and 9 bases from J, with 7 bases in between. This CDR3 is 12 amino acids long. Germline CDR1 reads GTSNPN; CDR2 reads SVGIG (reference sequence). CDR3 sequence (DNA): TGTGCCTGGAGTGCTTCCCCTTCACCCCTCCACTTT. It is translated as CAWSASPSPLHF.

V gene TRBV12-3 or TRBV12-4 combines with J gene TRBJ1-1; no reliable D call. V shed 9 bases and J shed 5 bases, with 16 bases lying between them. The length of the CDR3 is 13 residues. The chain's CDR3 is CASRRQVGTEAFF. As DNA, the CDR3 is TGTGCCAGTCGACGGCAGGTCGGAACTGAAGCTTTCTTT.

The genes are TRBV7-8 and TRBJ1-6; D is unclear. The CDR3 extends over 12 amino acids. Germline assignment: CDR1 SGHVS and CDR2 FQNEAQ. V was shortened by 2 bases and J by 11 bases, with 7 bases between the two germline ends. The CDR3 reads CASSLILPPLHF. The CDR3 DNA sequence: TGTGCCAGCAGCTTAATCCTACCACCCCTCCACTTT.

This CDR3 reads CASSHAGKRGNTIYF. In DNA form, the CDR3 reads TGTGCCAGCAGCCATGCGGGGAAGAGGGGAAACACCATATATTTT. This rearrangement joins TRBV7-2 to TRBJ1-3; unclear D gene. The V end was cut by 5 bases, the J end by 4 bases, with 15 bases between. This CDR3 region has 15 residues. Germline CDR1 reads SGHTA; CDR2 reads FQGNSA. The full variable domain, with the rest looked up from reference TRBV7-2 and TRBJ1-3, is GAGVSQSPSNKVTEKGKDVELRCDPISGHTALYWYRQSLGQGLEFLIYFQGNSAPDKSGLPSDRFSAERTGGSVSTLTIQRTQQEDSAVYLCASSHAGKRGNTIYFGEGSWLTVV.

This rearrangement joins TRBV5-1 to TRBJ1-1, with TRBD1 as a possible D gene (6 bases). V was clipped by 4 bases and J by 1 base, with 23 bases between them. CDR1 and CDR2 from the germline V gene are SGHRS and YFSETQ. The CDR3 length is 18 residues. The CDR3 loop reads CASSKEGVPWAENTEAFF. CDR3 DNA: TGCGCCAGCAGCAAAGAGGGGGTACCTTGGGCAGAGAACACTGAAGCTTTCTTT. Together with reference TRBV5-1 and TRBJ1-1, the CDR3 gives the full variable domain: KAGVTQTPRYLIKTRGQQVTLSCSPISGHRSVSWYQQTPGQGLQFLFEYFSETQRNKGNFPGRFSGRQFSNSRSEMNVSTLELGDSALYLCASSKEGVPWAENTEAFFGQGTRLTVV.

V gene TRBV18 combines with J gene TRBJ1-5; 7 nucleotides align to TRBD1. Germline V gene sequence: CDR1 KGHSH, CDR2 LQKENI. V shed 6 bases, J shed 8 bases, and the junction held 10 bases outside the gene matches. The CDR3 is 14 amino acids. The CDR3, as DNA: TGTGCCAGCTCGACAGGGCTCGAGATAGAGCCCCAGCATTTT. Its protein product is CASSTGLEIEPQHF.

The V and J genes are TRBV12-3 or TRBV12-4 and TRBJ1-5, with D uncertain. This CDR3 has 13 amino acids. Trimming left V 3 bases short and J 5 bases short, with 8 bases between. DNA for the CDR3: TGTGCCAGCAGTTTCGGGGATTATCAGCCCCAGCATTTT. It specifies CASSFGDYQPQHF.

The rearrangement links TRBV20-1 to TRBJ1-1; TRBD1 is a possible D gene (5 bases). Germline CDR1 reads DFQATT; CDR2 reads SNEGSKA (reference sequence). The germline V and J ends were trimmed by 3 bases and 1 base, with 15 bases remaining between them. This CDR3 spans 15 amino acids. Here the CDR3 DNA reads TGCAGTGCTAGTCCCCCGACAGTCGGGAACACTGAAGCTTTCTTT. This sequence encodes CSASPPTVGNTEAFF.

The V gene is TRBV24-1, the J gene TRBJ1-1; D may be TRBD1 (5 bases). Germline CDR1 KGHDR, CDR2 SFDVKD. The CDR3 runs 21 residues. The germline V and J ends were trimmed by 0 bases and 3 bases, with 28 bases remaining between them. Here the CDR3 reads CATSDLGGDARVGYGDTEAFF. The CDR3 region has the DNA TGTGCCACCAGTGATTTGGGGGGGGATGCGAGGGTGGGTTATGGGGACACTGAAGCTTTCTTT.

This clone was counted a single time. V is TRBV30 and J is TRBJ2-1; weak D call: TRBD1 (5 bases). Germline assignment: CDR1 GTSNPN and CDR2 SVGIG (reference sequence). This CDR3 contains 14 residues. V was cut by 4 bases and J by 6 bases, with 16 bases left in between. The CDR3 DNA reads TGTGCCTGGAATCAGGGCACCTATAGCAATGAGCAGTTCTTC. Its protein is CAWNQGTYSNEQFF.

This chain joins TRBV30 and TRBJ1-4; TRBD1 matches at 7 bases. Germline V gene sequence: CDR1 GTSNPN, CDR2 SVGIG (reference sequence). J gave up 0 bases and V 5 bases, and 6 bases lay outside the gene matches. The CDR3 sequence is 15 residues long. CDR3 bases: TGTGCCTGGGACCGACAGGGTGCAACTAATGAAAAACTGTTTTTT. This sequence encodes CAWDRQGATNEKLFF.

The chain links TRBV5-5 to TRBJ1-3, with TRBD1 matching over 7 bases. Per the germline V gene, CDR1 is SGHKS and CDR2 is YYEKEE (reference sequence). The V gene end was trimmed by 2 bases and the J gene end by 4 bases; junction bases not matched to a gene: 3. CDR3 length: 14 residues. Here the CDR3 reads CASSLWTGGNTIYF. The DNA of the CDR3 is TGTGCCAGCAGCTTATGGACAGGAGGAAACACCATATATTTT.

The chain is built from TRBV5-6 and TRBJ2-1; 9 bases fit TRBD1. The V segment lost 4 bases and the J segment 8 bases; nucleotides outside the gene matches: 7. Germline values: CDR1 SGHDT, CDR2 YYEEEE. This CDR3 is 14 amino acids long. The CDR3 loop reads CASSAGTGYDEQFF. Written as DNA, the CDR3 is TGTGCCAGCAGCGCCGGGACAGGGTACGATGAGCAGTTCTTC.

The chain couples TRBV11-3 to TRBJ2-5, with 11 bases that match TRBD1. The J segment lost 5 bases and the V segment lost 5 bases, leaving 7 bases of the junction unmatched. The CDR3 has 15 amino acids. CDR1 is SGHNT, CDR2 YENEEA, per germline. DNA of the CDR3: TGTGCCAGCAGCACAAGGACAGGGGGCGCGGAGACCCAGTACTTC. Translating it yields CASSTRTGGAETQYF.

This chain joins TRBV5-1 and TRBJ2-5; a possible D gene is TRBD2 (6 bases). Deletions cut 1 base from V and 4 bases from J, with 11 bases between. The CDR3 consists of 14 residues. Germline CDR1 reads SGHRS; CDR2 reads YFSETQ. The CDR3 spells CASSLNSAGETQYF. CDR3 sequence (DNA): TGCGCCAGCAGCTTGAATTCAGCGGGAGAGACCCAGTACTTC.

This clone was observed a handful of times. This rearrangement joins TRBV6-6 to TRBJ2-2; perhaps TRBD2 as D (6 bases). Per the germline V gene, CDR1 is MNHNY and CDR2 is SVGAGI (reference sequence). V shed 6 bases and J shed 7 bases, with 12 bases lying between them. This CDR3 spans 13 amino acids. This CDR3 is CASSRRRDGELFF. Written as DNA, the CDR3 is TGTGCCAGCAGCCGGAGGAGGGACGGGGAGCTGTTTTTT.

The genes are TRBV19 and TRBJ1-6; 7 positions agree with TRBD1. The CDR3 sequence is 15 residues long. V lost 5 bases to trimming and J lost 7 bases; unmatched junction nucleotides: 8. Germline CDR1 reads LNHDA; CDR2 reads SQIVND (reference sequence). CDR3 nucleotide sequence: TGTGCCAGTAGTTATGCTAGGGACAGCAATTCACCCCTCCACTTT. Its translation is CASSYARDSNSPLHF.

The chain uses TRBV6-1 and TRBJ1-1; 9 nucleotides align to TRBD1. This CDR3 region has 19 residues. CDR1 and CDR2 from the germline V gene are MNHNS and SASEGT. V shed 2 bases, J shed 6 bases, and the junction held 19 bases outside the gene matches. The CDR3 region has the DNA TGTGCCAGCAGTGAAAGAGAATTGGGACAGGGAAGAGCTCGGGCTGAAGCTTTCTTT. It yields the protein CASSERELGQGRARAEAFF.

This clone was observed once. The chain combines TRBV5-4 with TRBJ2-5; D unclear. From germline, CDR1 is SGHNT and CDR2 YYREEE (reference sequence). Trimming took 4 bases from V and 0 from J, leaving 7 bases between them. The CDR3 extends over 13 amino acids. CDR3 bases: TGTGCCAGCAGCCCTAACCACCAAGAGACCCAGTACTTC. This codes for CASSPNHQETQYF.

This chain connects TRBV19 to TRBJ2-5; TRBD2 aligns across 8 bases. V lost 6 bases to trimming and J lost 7 bases; unmatched junction nucleotides: 13. This CDR3 spans 15 amino acids. Germline values: CDR1 LNHDA, CDR2 SQIVND (reference sequence). This CDR3 is CASRTSGAPAGTQYF. DNA of the CDR3: TGTGCCAGTAGAACTAGCGGCGCTCCCGCGGGGACCCAGTACTTC.

This rearrangement joins TRBV4-2 to TRBJ2-3; TRBD1 matches 12 bases. CDR3 size: 16 residues. Germline V gives CDR1 LGHNA, CDR2 YNFKEQ. The ends lost 0 bases at V and 4 bases at J; junction bases unmatched: 2. The DNA for the CDR3 is TGTGCCAGCAGCCAAGACGGGACAGGGGGCCCAGATACGCAGTATTTT. It translates to CASSQDGTGGPDTQYF.

This rearrangement joins TRBV5-1 to TRBJ1-3, with D perhaps TRBD1 (6 bases). The V end lost 4 bases, the J end lost 0 bases, and 8 bases lay between the germline ends. The CDR3 spans 14 residues. Germline-derived CDR1 and CDR2 are SGHRS and YFSETQ. The CDR3 DNA follows: TGCGCCAGCAGCGCACAGGGCTCTGGAAACACCATATATTTT. Its protein is CASSAQGSGNTIYF.